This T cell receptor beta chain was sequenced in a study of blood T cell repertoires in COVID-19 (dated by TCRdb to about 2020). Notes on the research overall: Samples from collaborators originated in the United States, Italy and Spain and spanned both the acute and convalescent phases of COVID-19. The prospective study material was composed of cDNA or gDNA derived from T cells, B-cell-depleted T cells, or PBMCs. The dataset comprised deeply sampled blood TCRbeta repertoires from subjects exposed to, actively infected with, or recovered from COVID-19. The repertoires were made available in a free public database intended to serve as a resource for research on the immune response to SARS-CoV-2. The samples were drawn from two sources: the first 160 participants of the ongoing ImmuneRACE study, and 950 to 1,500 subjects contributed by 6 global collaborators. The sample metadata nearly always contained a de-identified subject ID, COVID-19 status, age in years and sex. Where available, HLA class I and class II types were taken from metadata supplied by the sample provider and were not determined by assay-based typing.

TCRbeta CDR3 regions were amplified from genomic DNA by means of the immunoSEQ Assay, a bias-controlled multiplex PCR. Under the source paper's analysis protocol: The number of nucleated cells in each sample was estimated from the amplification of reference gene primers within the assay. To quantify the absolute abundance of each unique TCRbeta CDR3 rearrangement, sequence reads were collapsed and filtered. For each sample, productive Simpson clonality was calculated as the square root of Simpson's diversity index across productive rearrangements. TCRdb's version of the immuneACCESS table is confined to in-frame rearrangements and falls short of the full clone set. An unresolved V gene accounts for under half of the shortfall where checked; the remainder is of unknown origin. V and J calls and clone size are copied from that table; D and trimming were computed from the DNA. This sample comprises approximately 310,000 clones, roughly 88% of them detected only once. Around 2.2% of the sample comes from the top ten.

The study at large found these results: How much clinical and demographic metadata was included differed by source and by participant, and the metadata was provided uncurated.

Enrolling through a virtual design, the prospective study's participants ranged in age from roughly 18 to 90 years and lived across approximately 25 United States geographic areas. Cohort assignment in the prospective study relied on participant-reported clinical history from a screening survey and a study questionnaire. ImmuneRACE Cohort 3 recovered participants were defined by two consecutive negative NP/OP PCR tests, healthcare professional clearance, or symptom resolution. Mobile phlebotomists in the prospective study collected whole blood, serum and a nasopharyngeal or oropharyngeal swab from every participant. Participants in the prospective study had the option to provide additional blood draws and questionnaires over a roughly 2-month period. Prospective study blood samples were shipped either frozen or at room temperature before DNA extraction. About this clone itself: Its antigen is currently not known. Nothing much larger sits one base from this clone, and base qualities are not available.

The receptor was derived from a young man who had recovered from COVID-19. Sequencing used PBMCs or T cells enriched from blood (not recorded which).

The CDR3: CASSSGTGYTGELFF. The sequenced DNA: TGTGCCAGCAGCTCTGGGACAGGGTACACCGGGGAGCTGTTTTTT. This chain is built from TRBV11-3 and TRBJ2-2, with 9 bases matching TRBD1. The CDR3 contains 15 residues, cysteine and phenylalanine counted. Only the CDR3 DNA stays, 45 bases, in frame from base 1. CDR1 SGHNT and CDR2 YENEEA are derived from the germline V gene. V has 4 bases trimmed and J has 3 bases trimmed; junction bases matching no gene number 3.